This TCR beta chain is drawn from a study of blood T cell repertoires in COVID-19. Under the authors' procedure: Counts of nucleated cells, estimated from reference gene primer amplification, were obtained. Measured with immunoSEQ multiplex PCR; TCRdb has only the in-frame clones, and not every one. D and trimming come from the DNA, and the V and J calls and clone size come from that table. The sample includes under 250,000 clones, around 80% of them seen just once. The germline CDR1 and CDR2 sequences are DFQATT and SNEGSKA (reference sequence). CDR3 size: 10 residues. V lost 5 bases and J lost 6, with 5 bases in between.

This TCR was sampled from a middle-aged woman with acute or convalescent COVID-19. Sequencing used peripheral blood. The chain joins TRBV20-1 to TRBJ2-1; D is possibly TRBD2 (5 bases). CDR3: CSALANEQFF. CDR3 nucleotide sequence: TGCAGTGCTCTAGCCAATGAGCAGTTCTTC.